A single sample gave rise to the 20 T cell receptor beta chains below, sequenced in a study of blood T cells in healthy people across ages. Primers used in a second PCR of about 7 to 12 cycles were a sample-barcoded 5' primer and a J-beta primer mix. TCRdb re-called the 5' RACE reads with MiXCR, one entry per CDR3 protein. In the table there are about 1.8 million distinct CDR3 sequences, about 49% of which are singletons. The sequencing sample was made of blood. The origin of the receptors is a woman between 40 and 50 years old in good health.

Written as DNA, the CDR3 is TGCAGCGTTGTACAGCCTCGGTTCGACGGCTACACCTTC. It codes for CSVVQPRFDGYTF. The chain joins TRBV29-1 to TRBJ1-2; D gene unclear. V was shortened by 4 bases and J by 8 bases, with 17 bases between the two germline ends. The length of the CDR3 is 13 residues. The germline V gene encodes CDR1 SQVTM and CDR2 ANQGSEA.

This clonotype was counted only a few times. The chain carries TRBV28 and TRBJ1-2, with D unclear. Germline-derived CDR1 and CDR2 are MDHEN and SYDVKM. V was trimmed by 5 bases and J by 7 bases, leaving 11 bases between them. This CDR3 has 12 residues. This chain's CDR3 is CASSIRHGGYTF. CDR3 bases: TGTGCCAGCAGTATAAGACACGGTGGCTACACCTTC.

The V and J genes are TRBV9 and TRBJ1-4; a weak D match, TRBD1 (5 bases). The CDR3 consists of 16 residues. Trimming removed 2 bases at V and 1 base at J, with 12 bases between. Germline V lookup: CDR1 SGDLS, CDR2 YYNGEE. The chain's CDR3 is CASSVGTPGTNEKLFF. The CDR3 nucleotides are TGTGCCAGCAGCGTCGGGACTCCAGGAACTAATGAAAAACTGTTTTTT. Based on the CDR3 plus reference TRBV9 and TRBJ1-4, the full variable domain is DSGVTQTPKHLITATGQRVTLRCSPRSGDLSVYWYQQSLDQGLQFLIQYYNGEERAKGNILERFSAQQFPDLHSELNLSSLELGDSALYFCASSVGTPGTNEKLFFGSGTQLSVL.

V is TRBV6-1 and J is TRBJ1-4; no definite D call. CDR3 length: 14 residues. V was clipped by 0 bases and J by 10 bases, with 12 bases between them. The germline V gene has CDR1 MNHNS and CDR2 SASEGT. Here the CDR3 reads CASSEAATTGKLFF. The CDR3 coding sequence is TGTGCCAGCAGTGAAGCAGCGACCACTGGAAAACTGTTTTTT.

The CDR3: CASRGQDNNEQFF. In DNA form, the CDR3 reads TGTGCCAGCAGGGGACAGGACAACAATGAGCAGTTCTTC. The rearrangement uses TRBV11-2 and TRBJ2-1; 8 bases are a match to TRBD1. V was pared by 6 bases and J by 5 bases, with 3 bases of the junction left unmatched. Germline V CDR1 and CDR2: SGHAT, FQNNGV. CDR3 length equals 13 residues.

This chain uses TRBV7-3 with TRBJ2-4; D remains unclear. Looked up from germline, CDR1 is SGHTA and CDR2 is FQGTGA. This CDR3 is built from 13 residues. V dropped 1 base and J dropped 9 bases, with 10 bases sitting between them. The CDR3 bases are TGTGCCAGCAGCTTAATTTCAGGTTCCATTCAGTACTTC. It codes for CASSLISGSIQYF.

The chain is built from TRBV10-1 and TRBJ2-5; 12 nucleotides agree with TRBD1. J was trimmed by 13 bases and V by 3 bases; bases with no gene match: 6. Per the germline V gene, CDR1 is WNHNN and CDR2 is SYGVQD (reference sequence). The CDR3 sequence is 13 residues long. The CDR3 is CASSESGTGGLYF. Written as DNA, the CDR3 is TGCGCCAGCAGTGAATCCGGGACAGGGGGCCTGTACTTC.

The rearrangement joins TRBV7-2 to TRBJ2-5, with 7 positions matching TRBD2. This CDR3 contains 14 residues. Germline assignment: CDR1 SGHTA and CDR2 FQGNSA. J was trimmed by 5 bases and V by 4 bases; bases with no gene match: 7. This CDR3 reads CASSYQRGGETQYF. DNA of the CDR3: TGTGCCAGCAGCTACCAGCGGGGAGGGGAGACCCAGTACTTC. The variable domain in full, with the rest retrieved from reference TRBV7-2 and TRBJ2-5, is GAGVSQSPSNKVTEKGKDVELRCDPISGHTALYWYRQSLGQGLEFLIYFQGNSAPDKSGLPSDRFSAERTGGSVSTLTIQRTQQEDSAVYLCASSYQRGGETQYFGPGTRLLVL.

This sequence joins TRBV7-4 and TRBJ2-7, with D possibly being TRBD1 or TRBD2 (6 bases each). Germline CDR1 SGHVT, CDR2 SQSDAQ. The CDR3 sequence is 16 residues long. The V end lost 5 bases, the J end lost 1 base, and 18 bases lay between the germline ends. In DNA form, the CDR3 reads TGTGCCAGCAGCCCTCCCGGGGGCGAGGGTTCCTACGAGCAGTACTTC. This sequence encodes CASSPPGGEGSYEQYF.

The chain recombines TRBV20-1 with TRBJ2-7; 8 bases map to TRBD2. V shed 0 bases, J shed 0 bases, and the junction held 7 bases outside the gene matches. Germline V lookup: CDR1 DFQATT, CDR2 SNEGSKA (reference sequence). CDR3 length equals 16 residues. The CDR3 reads CSARDPGGGISYEQYF. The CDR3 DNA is TGCAGTGCTAGAGATCCGGGCGGGGGGATCTCCTACGAGCAGTACTTC.

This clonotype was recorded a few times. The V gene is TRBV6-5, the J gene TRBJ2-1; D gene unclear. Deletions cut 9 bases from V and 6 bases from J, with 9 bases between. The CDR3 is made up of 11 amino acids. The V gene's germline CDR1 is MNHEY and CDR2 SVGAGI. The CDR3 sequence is CASEVSNEQFF. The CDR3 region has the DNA TGTGCCAGTGAGGTTTCCAATGAGCAGTTCTTC.

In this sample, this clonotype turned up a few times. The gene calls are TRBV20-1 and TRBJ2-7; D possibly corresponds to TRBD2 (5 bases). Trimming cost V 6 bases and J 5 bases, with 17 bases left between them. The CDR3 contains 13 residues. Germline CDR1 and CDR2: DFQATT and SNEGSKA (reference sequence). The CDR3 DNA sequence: TGCAGTGCCCCACCGAGGCTAGCTAACGAGCAGTACTTC. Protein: CSAPPRLANEQYF.

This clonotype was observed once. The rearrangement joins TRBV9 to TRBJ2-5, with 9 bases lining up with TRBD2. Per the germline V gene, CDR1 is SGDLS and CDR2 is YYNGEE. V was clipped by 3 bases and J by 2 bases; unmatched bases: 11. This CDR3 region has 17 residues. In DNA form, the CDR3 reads TGTGCCAGCAGCGCCAACCCCCGTCTAGCGGGGCAAGAGACCCAGTACTTC. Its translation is CASSANPRLAGQETQYF.

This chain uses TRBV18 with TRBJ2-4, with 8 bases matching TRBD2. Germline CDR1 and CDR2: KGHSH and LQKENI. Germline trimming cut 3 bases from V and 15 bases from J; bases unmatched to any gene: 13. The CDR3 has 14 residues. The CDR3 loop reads CASSPGLALEEVYF. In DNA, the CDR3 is TGTGCCAGCTCACCCGGACTAGCCCTGGAGGAGGTGTACTTC.

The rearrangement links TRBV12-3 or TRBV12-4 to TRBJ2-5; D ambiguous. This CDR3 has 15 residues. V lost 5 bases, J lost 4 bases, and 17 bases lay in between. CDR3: CASSPPPPLLETQYF. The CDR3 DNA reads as TGTGCCAGCAGTCCTCCCCCCCCACTCTTAGAGACCCAGTACTTC.

The DNA of the CDR3 is TGCGCCAGCAGCTTGGACCCGACGGCAGGGGAGCAGTTCTTC. Translating it yields CASSLDPTAGEQFF. The chain couples TRBV5-1 to TRBJ2-1; D is possibly TRBD1 (5 bases). This CDR3 is 14 amino acids long. Germline lookup yields CDR1 SGHRS and CDR2 YFSETQ. Trimming took off 0 bases at V and 10 bases at J, with 14 bases between the two ends.

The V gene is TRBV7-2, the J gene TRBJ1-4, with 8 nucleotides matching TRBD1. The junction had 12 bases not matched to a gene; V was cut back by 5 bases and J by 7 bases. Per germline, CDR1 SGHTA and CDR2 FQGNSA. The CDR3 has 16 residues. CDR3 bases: TGTGCCAGCAGCAGACGGACCGGGACAGGATTTGAAAAACTGTTTTTT. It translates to CASSRRTGTGFEKLFF.

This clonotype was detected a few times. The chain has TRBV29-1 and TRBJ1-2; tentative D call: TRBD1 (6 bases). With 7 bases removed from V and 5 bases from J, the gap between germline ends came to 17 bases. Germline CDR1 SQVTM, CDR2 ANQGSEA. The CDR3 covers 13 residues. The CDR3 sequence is CSDGGDNIYGYTF. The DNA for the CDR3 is TGCAGCGACGGGGGGGACAACATATATGGCTACACCTTC.

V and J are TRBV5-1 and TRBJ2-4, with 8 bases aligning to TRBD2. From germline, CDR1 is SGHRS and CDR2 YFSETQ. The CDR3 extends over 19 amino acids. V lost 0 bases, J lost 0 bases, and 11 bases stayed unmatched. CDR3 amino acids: CASSLATPLAGLAKNIQYF. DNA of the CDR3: TGCGCCAGCAGCTTGGCCACTCCTCTAGCGGGTTTAGCCAAAAACATTCAGTACTTC.

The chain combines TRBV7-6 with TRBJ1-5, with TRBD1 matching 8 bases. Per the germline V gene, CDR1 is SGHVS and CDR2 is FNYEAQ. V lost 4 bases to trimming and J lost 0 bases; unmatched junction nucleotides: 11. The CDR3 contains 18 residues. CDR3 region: CASSSAGTGDASNQPQHF. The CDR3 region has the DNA TGTGCCAGCAGCTCAGCCGGGACAGGTGACGCTAGCAATCAGCCCCAGCATTTT.